These 16 T cell receptor beta chains share one sample of origin, sequenced in a study of T cells after yellow fever vaccination. TCRdb independently ran MiXCR on the 5' RACE reads; one entry per CDR3 protein. The sample holds about 330,000 distinct CDR3 sequences, approximately 7% seen once. The sample here was PBMCs, taken about 49 days after the first yellow fever vaccination. The receptor source for this set is a young man who received the YFV17D yellow fever vaccine.

This clonotype was seen a few times. The J gene is TRBJ1-5, the V gene TRBV12-3 or TRBV12-4; D perhaps matches TRBD1 (6 bases). This CDR3 comprises 15 residues. V was trimmed by 4 bases and J by 2 bases, leaving 12 bases between them. The CDR3 reads CASSWGQGGNQPQHF. CDR3 DNA: TGTGCCAGCAGTTGGGGGCAGGGAGGCAATCAGCCCCAGCATTTT.

This clonotype was observed a handful of times. The CDR3 region has the DNA TGTGCCAGTAAGAGGGTTCTTTCGAAGGACACAGCTAACTATGGCTACACCTTC. Amino acids: CASKRVLSKDTANYGYTF. This rearrangement joins TRBV11-1 to TRBJ1-2, with TRBD1 as a possible D gene (5 bases). Germline CDR1 and CDR2: SGHAT and FQDESV (reference sequence). The CDR3 has 18 amino acids. V shed 9 bases and J shed 0 bases, with 26 bases lying between them.

This clonotype appeared a few times. This chain uses TRBV3-1 with TRBJ1-1; D uncertain. Between the trimmed V and J ends, which lost 0 bases and 0 bases, there was a span of 5 bases. This CDR3 has 14 residues. Germline lookup yields CDR1 LGHDT and CDR2 YNNKEL (reference sequence). The CDR3 coding sequence is TGTGCCAGCAGCCAAGATCTGATGAACACTGAAGCTTTCTTT. Translating gives CASSQDLMNTEAFF.

The chain combines TRBV11-2 with TRBJ1-6; tentatively, D is TRBD1 (6 bases). V dropped 4 bases and J dropped 7 bases, with 17 bases sitting between them. The CDR3 extends over 16 amino acids. Germline CDR1 and CDR2: SGHAT and FQNNGV. The CDR3 DNA is TGTGCCAGCAGCTCCCCGCGGCAGGGGTGGAATTCACCCCTCCACTTT. This translates into CASSSPRQGWNSPLHF.

This clonotype was found a few times. This chain links TRBV7-9 with TRBJ1-2; D is uncertain. CDR3 length equals 14 residues. Germline V lookup: CDR1 SEHNR, CDR2 FQNEAQ (reference sequence). Trimming removed 1 base from V and 6 bases from J, with 12 bases in between. The CDR3 DNA reads TGTGCCAGCAGCTTAGGGCAGCTCAACGATGGCTACACCTTC. Its translation is CASSLGQLNDGYTF.

In the case of this clonotype: Its ends do not fully match the called genes, so a read error is possible. The chain carries TRBV20-1 and TRBJ2-3, with 7 bases aligning to TRBD1. Germline V CDR1 and CDR2: DFQATT, SNEGSKA (reference sequence). The CDR3 loop spans 14 amino acids. CDR3 region: CSAPAQGWADAQYF. The CDR3 nucleotides read TGCAGTGCCCCAGCACAGGGGTGGGCAGATGCGCAGTATTTT.

The genes are TRBV10-3 and TRBJ1-2; D ambiguous. The CDR3 is 19 residues long. The germline V gene encodes CDR1 ENHRY and CDR2 SYGVKD. With 4 bases removed from V and 0 bases from J, the gap between germline ends came to 24 bases. The CDR3 coding sequence is TGTGCCATCAGTGGACCTGAAGTCAGAGATAGTGGGGCTAACTATGGCTACACCTTC. Its protein product is CAISGPEVRDSGANYGYTF.

The V gene is TRBV9, the J gene TRBJ2-1; no clear D. Between the trimmed V and J ends, which lost 1 base and 1 base, there was a span of 9 bases. Germline V gene lookup returns CDR1 SGDLS and CDR2 YYNGEE. The CDR3 is 15 amino acids. CDR3 in amino acids: CASSVSKSSYNEQFF. CDR3 in DNA: TGTGCCAGCAGCGTAAGCAAAAGTTCCTACAATGAGCAGTTCTTC. Filled out from reference TRBV9 and TRBJ2-1, the complete variable domain reads DSGVTQTPKHLITATGQRVTLRCSPRSGDLSVYWYQQSLDQGLQFLIQYYNGEERAKGNILERFSAQQFPDLHSELNLSSLELGDSALYFCASSVSKSSYNEQFFGPGTRLTVL.

The V gene is TRBV15, the J gene TRBJ2-3; D gene ambiguous. V dropped 5 bases and J dropped 4 bases, with 16 bases sitting between them. Germline V lookup: CDR1 LNHNV, CDR2 YYDKDF (reference sequence). This CDR3 spans 15 amino acids. The CDR3 spells CATSYRVLISDTQYF. Written as DNA, the CDR3 is TGTGCCACCAGCTATAGGGTCTTGATCTCAGATACGCAGTATTTT.

This chain uses TRBV7-9 with TRBJ2-3; TRBD2 matches at 10 bases. Germline CDR1 is SEHNR and CDR2 is FQNEAQ (reference sequence). The CDR3 covers 15 residues. The J segment lost 7 bases and the V segment lost 5 bases, leaving 9 bases of the junction unmatched. The CDR3 loop is CASSPLAGASNTQYF. CDR3 nucleotide sequence: TGTGCCAGCAGCCCCCTAGCGGGGGCTTCCAATACGCAGTATTTT.

There are a few counts of this clonotype. The chain combines TRBV20-1 with TRBJ1-1, with a possible D match to TRBD1 (5 bases). Trimming left V 1 base short and J 3 bases short, with 9 bases between. The CDR3 spans 13 residues. CDR1 is DFQATT and CDR2 is SNEGSKA in the germline V gene (reference sequence). The CDR3: CSARVARDTEAFF. CDR3 coding DNA: TGCAGTGCTAGAGTTGCCAGGGACACTGAAGCTTTCTTT.

V gene TRBV20-1 combines with J gene TRBJ1-5; no firm D call. In germline, CDR1 is DFQATT, CDR2 SNEGSKA (reference sequence). CDR3 length equals 13 residues. The germline V and J ends were trimmed by 0 bases and 7 bases, with 10 bases remaining between them. This CDR3 reads CSARDAGGQPQHF. CDR3 nucleotides: TGCAGTGCTAGAGATGCAGGAGGCCAGCCCCAGCATTTT.

This chain connects TRBV12-3 or TRBV12-4 to TRBJ2-2; D gene ambiguous. The V end lost 11 bases, the J end lost 0 bases, and 13 bases lay between the germline ends. This CDR3 contains 14 residues. Here the CDR3 reads CACQPSANTGELFF. CDR3 sequence (DNA): TGTGCCTGCCAGCCCAGTGCGAACACCGGGGAGCTGTTTTTT.

This clonotype was counted ten times or more. The chain carries TRBV11-2 and TRBJ1-2; 7 bases map to TRBD1. With V trimmed by 5 bases and J by 4 bases, 13 bases remained unmatched. In germline, CDR1 is SGHAT, CDR2 FQNNGV. This CDR3 is built from 16 residues. DNA of the CDR3: TGTGCCAGCAGCCAGATCGACAGGGTAGTTCGCTATGGCTACACCTTC. This codes for CASSQIDRVVRYGYTF.

This clonotype was detected ten times or more. The chain links TRBV5-1 to TRBJ1-2, with TRBD1 matching 7 bases. There are 14 residues in the CDR3. CDR1 SGHRS and CDR2 YFSETQ come from the germline V gene. The ends lost 0 bases at V and 8 bases at J; junction bases unmatched: 7. CDR3 amino acids: CASSLERTGEGYTF. The CDR3 DNA reads TGCGCCAGCAGCTTGGAAAGAACAGGGGAAGGCTACACCTTC.

The rearrangement uses TRBV11-3 and TRBJ2-3; TRBD2 agrees at 11 bases. Germline loops: CDR1 SGHNT, CDR2 YENEEA. There are 16 residues in the CDR3. V shed 3 bases, J shed 2 bases, and the junction held 4 bases outside the gene matches. The CDR3 is CASSLGTSGVTDTQYF. DNA of the CDR3: TGTGCCAGCAGCTTGGGGACTAGCGGTGTCACAGATACGCAGTATTTT.